A single sample is the source of the 16 T cell receptor beta chains below, sequenced in a study of cytomegalovirus exposure and HLA in healthy donors. In the PCR, 60 Vbeta and 13 Jbeta primers were used. Measured with immunoSEQ multiplex PCR; TCRdb has only the in-frame clones, and not every one. There are about 160,000 clones in the sample; about 80% occur only once, and 1.3% lies in the top ten. Sequencing used PBMCs. The receptors stem from a woman aged 50 to 60 in good health and CMV-seronegative.

This chain uses TRBV25-1 with TRBJ2-7; the match to TRBD2 covers 9 bases. Germline assignment: CDR1 MGHDK and CDR2 SYGVNS. Trimming cost V 9 bases and J 2 bases; bases outside gene matches: 5. The CDR3 extends over 13 amino acids. The CDR3 loop is CARGLAGPYEQYF. Here the CDR3 DNA reads TGTGCCAGGGGACTAGCTGGCCCCTACGAGCAGTACTTC.

This chain links TRBV18 with TRBJ1-2, with 9 positions matching TRBD1. The CDR3 is 17 residues long. The germline CDR1 and CDR2 sequences are KGHSH and LQKENI. V lost 3 bases to trimming and J lost 4 bases; unmatched junction nucleotides: 12. This CDR3 reads CASSPPGTGTVPYGYTF. CDR3 DNA sequence: TGTGCCAGCTCACCCCCCGGGACAGGGACGGTTCCCTATGGCTACACCTTC.

This chain uses TRBV29-1 with TRBJ1-1; D perhaps matches TRBD1 (6 bases). V lost 4 bases and J lost 3, with 9 bases in between. This CDR3 spans 12 amino acids. The V gene's germline CDR1 is SQVTM and CDR2 ANQGSEA. The CDR3 loop reads CSVGQAYTEAFF. For the CDR3, the DNA is TGCAGCGTTGGACAGGCGTACACTGAAGCTTTCTTT.

The V gene is TRBV4-1, the J gene TRBJ1-5, with 11 bases fitting TRBD1. The CDR3 extends over 15 amino acids. The V and J ends lost 0 bases and 6 bases, in that order; junction bases with no gene match: 1. Germline CDR1 is MGHRA and CDR2 is YSYEKL. CDR3 nucleotides: TGCGCCAGCAGCCAAGAGGACAGGGGGCTTCAGCCCCAGCATTTT. Its translation: CASSQEDRGLQPQHF.

The genes are TRBV5-1 and TRBJ2-5, with TRBD2 matching over 11 bases. J was trimmed by 4 bases and V by 4 bases; bases with no gene match: 9. Germline V CDR1 and CDR2: SGHRS, YFSETQ. This CDR3 is 16 amino acids long. CDR3 coding DNA: TGCGCCAGCAGCGCCGATCTAGCGGGAGGCCGAGAGACCCAGTACTTC. Amino acid sequence: CASSADLAGGRETQYF.

There are a few counts of this clone. The rearrangement joins TRBV6-4 to TRBJ1-3, with 10 nucleotides matching TRBD1. The trim removed 10 bases at V and 2 bases at J, leaving 5 bases unmatched. The V gene's germline CDR1 is MRHNA and CDR2 SNTAGT. The CDR3 is 14 amino acids. Here the CDR3 reads CATRDRGTGNTIYF. For the CDR3, the DNA is TGTGCCACCCGGGACAGGGGCACTGGAAACACCATATATTTT.

J is TRBJ2-7 and V is TRBV28, with 7 bases matching TRBD2. Germline-derived CDR1 and CDR2 are MDHEN and SYDVKM. With V trimmed by 2 bases and J by 4 bases, 5 bases remained unmatched. This CDR3 contains 14 residues. In nucleotides, the CDR3 is TGTGCCAGCAGTTTAGCGGGGGAAATATACGAGCAGTACTTC. Its translation is CASSLAGEIYEQYF.

V and J are TRBV25-1 and TRBJ1-6; D uncertain. Trimming stripped 5 bases from V and 9 bases from J, with 8 bases between. CDR1 and CDR2 from the germline V gene are MGHDK and SYGVNS. The CDR3 is 12 residues long. The CDR3, as DNA: TGTGCCAGCAGTAGGTTAGCTTCACCCCTCCACTTT. Its translation is CASSRLASPLHF.

This clone came up once. The chain has TRBV5-5 and TRBJ1-2; D gene unclear. The CDR3 has 12 residues. The germline V gene has CDR1 SGHKS and CDR2 YYEKEE (reference sequence). The V gene lost 0 bases and the J gene lost 5 bases, with 5 bases spanning the gap. The CDR3 DNA is TGTGCCAGCAGCTTGGCGGGGTATGGCTACACCTTC. Its translation is CASSLAGYGYTF.

The sample holds a few counts of this clone. The chain employs TRBV27 and TRBJ2-7; 9 bases line up with TRBD1. Germline V lookup: CDR1 MNHEY, CDR2 SMNVEV (reference sequence). The length of the CDR3 is 15 residues. Trimming took 6 bases from V and 2 from J; bases not matched to a gene: 8. CDR3 protein: CASSDPGQGTYEQYF. CDR3 bases: TGTGCCAGCAGCGACCCGGGACAGGGAACCTACGAGCAGTACTTC.

The J gene is TRBJ2-2, the V gene TRBV10-2, with TRBD2 identical over 9 bases. Germline-derived CDR1 and CDR2 are WSHSY and SAAADI. V shed 8 bases and J 9 bases; nucleotides not matched to a gene: 7. This CDR3 spans 13 amino acids. CDR3 sequence reads: CASLGTSFWELFF. CDR3 sequence (DNA): TGCGCCAGCCTAGGGACTAGCTTTTGGGAGCTGTTTTTT.

V is TRBV28 and J is TRBJ1-5; a weak D match, TRBD1 (6 bases). Per the germline V gene, CDR1 is MDHEN and CDR2 is SYDVKM. This CDR3 is 14 amino acids long. V was trimmed by 2 bases and J by 3 bases, leaving 8 bases between them. The CDR3 DNA reads TGTGCCAGCAGTTTAAGGGGGTACAATCAGCCCCAGCATTTT. Translated, it gives CASSLRGYNQPQHF.

The V gene is TRBV25-1, the J gene TRBJ1-1; no definite D call. The CDR3 covers 13 residues. Germline CDR1 is MGHDK and CDR2 is SYGVNS. The V gene lost 6 bases and the J gene lost 1 base, with 9 bases spanning the gap. CDR3 region: CASSLEANTEAFF. The CDR3 nucleotides are TGTGCCAGCAGCTTAGAAGCGAACACTGAAGCTTTCTTT. Full variable domain (missing parts from reference TRBV25-1 and TRBJ1-1): EADIYQTPRYLVIGTGKKITLECSQTMGHDKMYWYQQDPGMELHLIHYSYGVNSTEKGDLSSESTVSRIRTEHFPLTLESARPSHTSQYLCASSLEANTEAFFGQGTRLTVV.

The V call is TRBV11-3, the J call TRBJ2-5; 9 bases match TRBD1. Trimming removed 3 bases from V and 3 bases from J; junction bases left unmatched: 5. The CDR3 loop spans 15 amino acids. Germline V gene sequence: CDR1 SGHNT, CDR2 YENEEA. The chain's CDR3 is CASSFGQGLEETQYF. The CDR3 DNA reads as TGTGCCAGCAGCTTTGGACAGGGGCTGGAAGAGACCCAGTACTTC.

As regards this clone: A junction boundary mismatches the germline segment, possibly from a read error. The chain combines TRBV5-4 with TRBJ2-3; tentatively, D is TRBD2 (6 bases). This CDR3 region has 15 residues. Germline V gives CDR1 SGHNT, CDR2 YYREEE (reference sequence). In DNA, the CDR3 is TGTGCCGGCAGCTTGGCTGGGGGGATCACAGATACGCAGTATTTT. Protein: CAGSLAGGITDTQYF.

This chain joins TRBV2 and TRBJ2-7; TRBD2 agrees at 11 bases. The CDR3 loop spans 14 amino acids. Germline V CDR1 and CDR2: SNHLY, FYNNEI. V lost 10 bases to trimming and J lost 0 bases; unmatched junction nucleotides: 5. The chain's CDR3 is CAKPGLADSYEQYF. CDR3 sequence (DNA): TGTGCCAAACCGGGACTAGCGGACTCCTACGAGCAGTACTTC.